The source of this TCR beta chain is a study of beta chain features in type 1 diabetes. Study-level results: Among all four CD4+ subsets, Type 1 diabetes patients had TCRB CDR3s that were moderately but significantly shorter.

All of the isolated RNA was reverse transcribed, so expressed TCRB transcripts were sequenced. The method was immunoSEQ multiplex PCR; TCRdb's version includes in-frame clones alone and lacks a portion of them. There are about 150,000 clones in the sample; around 10% occur only once, and roughly 0.5% lies in the top ten. Comment on this clone: Its antigen is unknown.

The sample consisted of central memory CD4+ T cells from blood. This clonotype was sampled from a man younger than 45 with type 1 diabetes.

The CDR3 nucleotides read TGTGCCAGTCAACTAGCGGGAGCAGATACGCAGTATTTT. It encodes CASQLAGADTQYF. The chain is built from TRBV11-3 and TRBJ2-3; 11 bases are a match to TRBD2. There are 13 residues in the CDR3. J lost 4 bases, V lost 9 bases, and 3 bases had no gene match. CDR1 is SGHNT and CDR2 is YENEEA in the germline V gene.